The T cell receptor beta chain under discussion was sequenced for a study of blood T cell repertoires in COVID-19. Study-wide background: T cells, B-cell-depleted T cells, or PBMCs supplied cDNA or gDNA.

Authors' processing steps: Reference gene primers were amplified, and this amplification served to estimate nucleated cell counts. Some clones are missing from TCRdb's copy, which holds only in-frame ones; the method was immunoSEQ multiplex PCR. Clone size and V and J calls were adopted from that table, with D and trimming inferred from the DNA. The profile shows around 50,000 clones, around 85% of them singletons. The germline gives CDR1 SNHLY, CDR2 FYNNEI. Trimming cost V 5 bases and J 9 bases; bases outside gene matches: 10. CDR3 length: 14 residues. The sequenced sample consisted of peripheral blood. This clonotype originated in a man in his forties with active COVID-19. The V and J genes are TRBV2 and TRBJ2-1; 7 nucleotides line up with TRBD2. This CDR3 reads CASSPVRGDGEQFF. CDR3 in DNA: TGTGCCAGCAGTCCAGTTCGGGGGGATGGTGAGCAGTTCTTC.